The present T cell receptor beta chain was sequenced within a study of CD8 T cells in Susac syndrome. After extraction with the RNeasy kit, roughly 0.5 to 1 ug of the RNA was reverse transcribed using random hexamers. MiXCR, run by TCRdb on the immunoSEQ multiplex PCR reads, gives a single entry per CDR3 protein. The sample includes about 180,000 distinct CDR3 sequences, approximately 96% of them seen just once. The CDR3 has 16 residues. Per the germline V gene, CDR1 is SEHNR and CDR2 is FQNEAQ (reference sequence). V lost 5 bases to trimming and J lost 4 bases; unmatched junction nucleotides: 12. Sequencing of TCR beta was undertaken in CD8+ and CD4+ T cells derived from blood. It was negative isolation that provided the CD8+ and CD4+ T cells, whereas TEMRA cells were enriched by FACS.

This clonotype was obtained from a human donor with multiple sclerosis. Sequenced input: CD8+ T cells from PBMCs. This chain links TRBV7-9 with TRBJ1-2; 8 bases map to TRBD1. CDR3 nucleotide sequence: TGTGCCAGCAGCCAAGCCGGGACAGGCGTTTTCTATGGCTACACCTTC. This sequence encodes CASSQAGTGVFYGYTF.